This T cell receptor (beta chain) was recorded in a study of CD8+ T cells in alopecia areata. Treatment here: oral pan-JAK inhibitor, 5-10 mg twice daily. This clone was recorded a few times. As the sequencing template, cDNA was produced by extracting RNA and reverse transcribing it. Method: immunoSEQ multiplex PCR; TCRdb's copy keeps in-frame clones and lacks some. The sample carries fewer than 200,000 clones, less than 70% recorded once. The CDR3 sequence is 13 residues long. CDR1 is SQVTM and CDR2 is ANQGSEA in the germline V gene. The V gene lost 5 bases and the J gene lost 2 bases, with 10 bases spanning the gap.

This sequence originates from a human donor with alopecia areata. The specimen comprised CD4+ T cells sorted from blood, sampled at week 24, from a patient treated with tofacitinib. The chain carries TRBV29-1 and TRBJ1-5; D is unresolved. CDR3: CSVRIGGNQPQHF. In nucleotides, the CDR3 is TGCAGCGTTCGGATAGGAGGCAATCAGCCCCAGCATTTT.